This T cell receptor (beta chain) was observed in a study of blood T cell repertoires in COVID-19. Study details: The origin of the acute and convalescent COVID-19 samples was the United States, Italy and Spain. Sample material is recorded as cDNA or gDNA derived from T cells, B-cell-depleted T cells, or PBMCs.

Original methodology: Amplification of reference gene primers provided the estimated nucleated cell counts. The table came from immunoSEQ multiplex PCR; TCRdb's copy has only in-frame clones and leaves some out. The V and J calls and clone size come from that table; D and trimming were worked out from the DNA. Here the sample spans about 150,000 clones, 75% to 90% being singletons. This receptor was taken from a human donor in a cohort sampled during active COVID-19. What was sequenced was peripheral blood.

The CDR3 DNA is TGTGCCAGCAGTTACAGGGGGCAAACTGAAGCTTTCTTT. This sequence encodes CASSYRGQTEAFF. The chain is built from TRBV12-3 or TRBV12-4 and TRBJ1-1; 9 nucleotides agree with TRBD1. Unmatched junction bases numbered 2, after V lost 4 bases and J lost 5 bases. This CDR3 region has 13 residues.